Listed below are T cell receptor beta chains from one sample, sequenced in a study of blood T cell repertoires in COVID-19. The assay was immunoSEQ multiplex PCR, and TCRdb's table has in-frame clones only and misses some. The table has roughly 160,000 clones, approximately 88% seen once; the top ten hold roughly 13%. The sample taken for sequencing was peripheral blood. These receptors originate from a man between 18 and 29 years old with active or convalescent COVID-19. The CDR3 runs from the conserved cysteine through the conserved F or W. The order of the fields is V gene, clone size, J gene, D gene, CDR3 DNA, CDR3 protein. D genes are given only for firm matches. Where a row states a size, it is once, few, many or the class of an expanded clone; other rows omit it.

V gene: TRBV6-5; clone size: .; J gene: TRBJ2-3; D gene: TRBD1; CDR3 DNA: TGTGCCAGCAGGACCCGGACAGGGGGCCCCCGGGGGCAGTATTTT; CDR3 protein: CASRTRTGGPRGQYF
V gene: TRBV5-8; clone size: .; J gene: TRBJ1-2; D gene: TRBD1; CDR3 DNA: TGTGCCAGCAGCTTGAACAGGGGCTATGGCTACACCTTC; CDR3 protein: CASSLNRGYGYTF
V gene: TRBV11-2; clone size: .; J gene: TRBJ1-3; D gene: TRBD1; CDR3 DNA: TGTGCCAGCAGCTTTCGGACAGGGTTGACTGGAAACACCATATATTTT; CDR3 protein: CASSFRTGLTGNTIYF
V gene: TRBV12-3/TRBV12-4; clone size: .; J gene: TRBJ1-2; D gene: .; CDR3 DNA: TGTGCCAGCAGCCATGAGTATAATGGCTACACCTTC; CDR3 protein: CASSHEYNGYTF
V gene: TRBV24-1; clone size: .; J gene: TRBJ1-5; D gene: TRBD1; CDR3 DNA: TGTGCCACCACCACTACGGACAGGGAAGAATATAGCAATCAGCCCCAGCATTTT; CDR3 protein: CATTTTDREEYSNQPQHF
V gene: TRBV28; clone size: .; J gene: TRBJ2-6; D gene: TRBD1; CDR3 DNA: TGTGCCAGCAGTCCCCGGGACAGGTGGGCACGGGCCAACGTCCTGACTTTC; CDR3 protein: CASSPRDRWARANVLTF
V gene: TRBV5-4; clone size: .; J gene: TRBJ2-7; D gene: TRBD2; CDR3 DNA: TGTGCCAGCAGCTTGGGGGGGACTAGATCCTACGAGCAGTACTTC; CDR3 protein: CASSLGGTRSYEQYF
V gene: TRBV6-5; clone size: once; J gene: TRBJ2-2; D gene: .; CDR3 DNA: TGTGCCACGATGAGACAGTGGAACACCGGGGAGCTGTTTTTT; CDR3 protein: CATMRQWNTGELFF
V gene: TRBV21-1; clone size: once; J gene: TRBJ2-3; D gene: .; CDR3 DNA: TGTGCCAGCAGCATAGGACTAGCGGCGCCTCCAGATACGCAGTATTTT; CDR3 protein: CASSIGLAAPPDTQYF
V gene: TRBV10-3; clone size: .; J gene: TRBJ1-2; D gene: .; CDR3 DNA: TGTGCCATCAGTACCGGGACACAGGCCTATGGCTACACCTTC; CDR3 protein: CAISTGTQAYGYTF
V gene: TRBV7-3; clone size: .; J gene: TRBJ2-1; D gene: .; CDR3 DNA: TGTGCCAGCAGCTTAACCCAGATCCGGGCGGCCCAGGGGAATGAGCAGTTCTTC; CDR3 protein: CASSLTQIRAAQGNEQFF
V gene: TRBV28; clone size: .; J gene: TRBJ2-1; D gene: TRBD1; CDR3 DNA: TGTGCCAGCAGTTCCACGACCGGGACAGTCTACAATGAGCAGTTCTTC; CDR3 protein: CASSSTTGTVYNEQFF
V gene: TRBV5-6; clone size: .; J gene: TRBJ1-1; D gene: .; CDR3 DNA: TGTGCCAGCAGCTTCCAGTGGACTGAAGCTTTCTTT; CDR3 protein: CASSFQWTEAFF
V gene: TRBV10-3; clone size: once; J gene: TRBJ1-5; D gene: .; CDR3 DNA: TGTGCCATCAGTGATGAACTAGCTTCGGGCAATCAGCCCCAGCATTTT; CDR3 protein: CAISDELASGNQPQHF